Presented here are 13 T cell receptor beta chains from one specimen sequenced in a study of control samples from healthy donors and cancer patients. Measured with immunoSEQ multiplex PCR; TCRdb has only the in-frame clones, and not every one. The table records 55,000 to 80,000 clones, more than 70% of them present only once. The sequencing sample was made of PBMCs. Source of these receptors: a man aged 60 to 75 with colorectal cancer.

CDR3 in amino acids: CASSAGEYEQYF. CDR3 nucleotide sequence: TGTGCCAGCAGTGCGGGGGAATACGAGCAGTACTTC. The V call is TRBV2, the J call TRBJ2-7; perhaps TRBD2 as D (6 bases). The CDR3 is 12 residues long. In germline, CDR1 is SNHLY, CDR2 FYNNEI. Trimming stripped 4 bases from V and 4 bases from J, with 8 bases between.

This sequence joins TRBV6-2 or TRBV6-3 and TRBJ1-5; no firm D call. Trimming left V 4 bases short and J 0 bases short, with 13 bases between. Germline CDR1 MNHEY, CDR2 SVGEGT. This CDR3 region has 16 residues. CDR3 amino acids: CASSSTTDSSNQPQHF. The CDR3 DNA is TGTGCCAGCAGTTCAACGACTGATTCTAGCAATCAGCCCCAGCATTTT.

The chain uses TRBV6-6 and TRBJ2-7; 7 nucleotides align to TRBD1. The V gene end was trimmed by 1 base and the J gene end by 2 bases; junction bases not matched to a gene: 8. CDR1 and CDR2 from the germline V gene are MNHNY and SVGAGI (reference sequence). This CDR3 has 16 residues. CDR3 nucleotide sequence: TGTGCCAGCAGTTACTGGTACAGGGGCGAACCCTACGAGCAGTACTTC. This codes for CASSYWYRGEPYEQYF.

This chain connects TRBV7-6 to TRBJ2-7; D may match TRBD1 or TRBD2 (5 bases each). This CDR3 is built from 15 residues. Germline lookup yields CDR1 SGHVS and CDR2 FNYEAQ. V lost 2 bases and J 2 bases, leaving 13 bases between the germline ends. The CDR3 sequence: CASSLSPGPTYEQYF. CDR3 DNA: TGTGCCAGCAGCTTAAGTCCGGGGCCTACCTACGAGCAGTACTTC.

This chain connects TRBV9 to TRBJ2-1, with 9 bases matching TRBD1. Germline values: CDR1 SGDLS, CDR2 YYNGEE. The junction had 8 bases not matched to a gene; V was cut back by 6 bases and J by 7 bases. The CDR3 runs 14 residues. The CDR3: CASNKRTGDNEQFF. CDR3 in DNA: TGTGCCAGCAACAAAAGGACAGGGGATAATGAGCAGTTCTTC.

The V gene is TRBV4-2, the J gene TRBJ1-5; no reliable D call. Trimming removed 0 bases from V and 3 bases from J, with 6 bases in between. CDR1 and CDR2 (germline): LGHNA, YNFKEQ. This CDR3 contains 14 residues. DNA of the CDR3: TGTGCCAGCAGCCAAGATACAACCAATCAGCCCCAGCATTTT. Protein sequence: CASSQDTTNQPQHF.

The CDR3 reads CASSPQAGVRDTQYF. In DNA, the CDR3 is TGTGCCAGCTCACCACAAGCGGGGGTAAGGGATACGCAGTATTTT. The J gene is TRBJ2-3, the V gene TRBV18; 8 nucleotides match TRBD2. Germline V gene lookup returns CDR1 KGHSH and CDR2 LQKENI. There are 15 residues in the CDR3. V trimming: 1 base; J trimming: 6 bases; junction bases outside the gene matches: 6.

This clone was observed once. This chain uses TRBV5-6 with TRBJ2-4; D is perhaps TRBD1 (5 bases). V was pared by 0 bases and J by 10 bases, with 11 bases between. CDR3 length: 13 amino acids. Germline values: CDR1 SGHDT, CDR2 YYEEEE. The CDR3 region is CASSLAEKGIQYF. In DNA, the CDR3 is TGTGCCAGCAGCTTGGCCGAGAAGGGGATTCAGTACTTC.

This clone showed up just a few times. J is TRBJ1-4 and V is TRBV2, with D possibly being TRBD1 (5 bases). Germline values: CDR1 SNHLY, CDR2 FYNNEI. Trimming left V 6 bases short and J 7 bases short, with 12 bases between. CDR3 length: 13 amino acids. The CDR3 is CASSRQQGEKLFF. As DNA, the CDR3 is TGTGCCAGCAGCCGACAGCAGGGTGAAAAACTGTTTTTT.

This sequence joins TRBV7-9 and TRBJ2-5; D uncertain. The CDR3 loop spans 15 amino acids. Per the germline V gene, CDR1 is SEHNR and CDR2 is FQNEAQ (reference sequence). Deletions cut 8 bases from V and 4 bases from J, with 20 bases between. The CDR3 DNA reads TGTGCCAGCGGCCGCTCTGGACGCGCCCCAGAGACCCAGTACTTC. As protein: CASGRSGRAPETQYF. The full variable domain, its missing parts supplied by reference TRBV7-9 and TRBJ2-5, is DTGVSQNPRHKITKRGQNVTFRCDPISEHNRLYWYRQTLGQGPEFLTYFQNEAQLEKSRLLSDRFSAERPKGSFSTLEIQRTEQGDSAMYLCASGRSGRAPETQYFGPGTRLLVL.

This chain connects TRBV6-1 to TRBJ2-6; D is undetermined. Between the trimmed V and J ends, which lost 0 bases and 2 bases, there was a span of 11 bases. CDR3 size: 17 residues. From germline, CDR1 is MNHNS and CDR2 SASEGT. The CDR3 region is CASSEALPGTGANVLTF. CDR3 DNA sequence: TGTGCCAGCAGTGAAGCGCTTCCAGGAACTGGGGCCAACGTCCTGACTTTC.

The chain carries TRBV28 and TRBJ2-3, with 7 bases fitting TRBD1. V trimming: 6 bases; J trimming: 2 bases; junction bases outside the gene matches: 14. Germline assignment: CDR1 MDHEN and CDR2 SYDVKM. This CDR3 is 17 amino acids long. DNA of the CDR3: TGTGCCAGCAGGCTTACCGGGACAGCGCCTTCCACAGATACGCAGTATTTT. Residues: CASRLTGTAPSTDTQYF.

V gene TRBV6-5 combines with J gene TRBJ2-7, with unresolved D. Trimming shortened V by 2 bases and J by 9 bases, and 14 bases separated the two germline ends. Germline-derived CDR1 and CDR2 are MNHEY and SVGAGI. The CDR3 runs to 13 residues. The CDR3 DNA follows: TGTGCCAGCAGTTACGGGCAACTCGGCGGGCAGTACTTC. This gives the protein CASSYGQLGGQYF.